This entry lists 32 T cell receptor beta chains sequenced from one sample in a study of cytomegalovirus exposure and HLA in healthy donors. PCR was performed using 60 Vbeta and 13 Jbeta primers. Profiling relied on immunoSEQ multiplex PCR, and the TCRdb table lists in-frame clones only, not all of them. The sample includes 75,000 to 90,000 clones, roughly 75% of them seen just once. Input material: PBMCs. The receptors come from a man aged 55-75 years in good health and CMV-seronegative.

This rearrangement joins TRBV5-1 to TRBJ1-3; 10 bases are a match to TRBD1. This CDR3 is built from 14 residues. Germline V lookup: CDR1 SGHRS, CDR2 YFSETQ. The V and J ends lost 3 bases and 9 bases, in that order; junction bases with no gene match: 6. The CDR3 region is CASSSGQGVVTIYF. The CDR3 DNA reads TGCGCCAGCAGCTCCGGACAGGGGGTGGTCACCATATATTTT.

The chain has TRBV7-2 and TRBJ2-5; 8 nucleotides align to TRBD1. The CDR3 is made up of 14 amino acids. Germline V gene data show CDR1 as SGHTA and CDR2 as FQGNSA. The junction had 5 bases not matched to a gene; V was cut back by 5 bases and J by 3 bases. The CDR3 region has the DNA TGTGCCAGCAGCCCACGGACAGGGAAAGAGACCCAGTACTTC. This encodes CASSPRTGKETQYF.

This clone was seen a few times. V usage is TRBV5-6 and J usage is TRBJ1-1; the match to TRBD1 covers 9 bases. The V gene's germline CDR1 is SGHDT and CDR2 YYEEEE. This CDR3 contains 16 residues. V was clipped by 2 bases and J by 4 bases; unmatched bases: 9. The CDR3 DNA follows: TGTGCCAGCAGCTTTTGGGGGACAGGGAGAACCACTGAAGCTTTCTTT. Protein sequence: CASSFWGTGRTTEAFF.

The chain has TRBV9 and TRBJ2-5, with 12 bases that match TRBD1. Germline CDR1 reads SGDLS; CDR2 reads YYNGEE. This CDR3 spans 19 amino acids. J was trimmed by 4 bases and V by 0 bases; bases with no gene match: 13. For the CDR3, the DNA is TGTGCCAGCAGCGTAGGAGCGGGACAGGGGGCTTGGGACTTAGAGACCCAGTACTTC. This codes for CASSVGAGQGAWDLETQYF.

This clone was detected only once. The chain is built from TRBV9 and TRBJ2-5, with TRBD1 as a possible D gene (6 bases). V was clipped by 2 bases and J by 3 bases, with 11 bases between them. The CDR3 sequence is 14 residues long. Germline V gene lookup returns CDR1 SGDLS and CDR2 YYNGEE. CDR3 amino acids: CASSVTGTKETQYF. The CDR3, as DNA: TGTGCCAGCAGCGTTACAGGGACCAAAGAGACCCAGTACTTC.

This clone occurred a few times. The V call is TRBV6-5, the J call TRBJ2-7; 8 bases fit TRBD1. CDR3 length: 12 residues. J gave up 7 bases and V 4 bases, and 3 bases lay outside the gene matches. Germline CDR1 and CDR2: MNHEY and SVGAGI. The CDR3 loop is CASSSTGGEQYF. CDR3 DNA: TGTGCCAGCAGTTCCACAGGGGGGGAGCAGTACTTC.

The chain combines TRBV9 with TRBJ2-1; 16 nucleotides match TRBD2. Germline V lookup: CDR1 SGDLS, CDR2 YYNGEE. CDR3 length: 18 amino acids. V lost 3 bases to trimming and J lost 4 bases; unmatched junction nucleotides: 7. The CDR3 region has the DNA TGTGCCAGCAGCGAGGTGGGACTAGCGGGGGGGAAATACAATGAGCAGTTCTTC. It yields the protein CASSEVGLAGGKYNEQFF. The complete variable domain, with remaining parts taken from reference TRBV9 and TRBJ2-1, reads DSGVTQTPKHLITATGQRVTLRCSPRSGDLSVYWYQQSLDQGLQFLIQYYNGEERAKGNILERFSAQQFPDLHSELNLSSLELGDSALYFCASSEVGLAGGKYNEQFFGPGTRLTVL.

This clone was seen more than once but under ten times. The chain couples TRBV5-8 to TRBJ2-5; tentative D call: TRBD1 (6 bases). Germline loops: CDR1 SGHTS, CDR2 YDEGEE. This CDR3 is 15 amino acids long. Trimming left V 2 bases short and J 1 base short, with 12 bases between. For the CDR3, the DNA is TGTGCCAGCAGCTTTTCCAGGGGAACCCAAGAGACCCAGTACTTC. This translates into CASSFSRGTQETQYF.

The rearrangement uses TRBV19 and TRBJ1-5; tentative D call: TRBD1 (5 bases). CDR1 is LNHDA, CDR2 SQIVND, per germline (reference sequence). The CDR3 runs 17 residues. Trimming cost V 2 bases and J 7 bases, with 21 bases left between them. In DNA form, the CDR3 reads TGTGCCAGTAGTATACCCTCAGGGCAGGGAGGGAGGCAGCCCCAGCATTTT. This encodes CASSIPSGQGGRQPQHF.

Within the sample, this clone is medium-sized. The chain carries TRBV7-9 and TRBJ2-7; tentatively, D is TRBD1 (6 bases). This CDR3 comprises 15 residues. Trimming left V 7 bases short and J 3 bases short, with 19 bases between. Looked up from germline, CDR1 is SEHNR and CDR2 is FQNEAQ (reference sequence). Here the CDR3 DNA reads TGTGCCAGCACGATGTTCCGGGACACCGACTACGAGCAGTACTTC. It specifies CASTMFRDTDYEQYF.

The chain employs TRBV5-1 and TRBJ1-6; possible D gene TRBD1, 6 bases. Germline V gives CDR1 SGHRS, CDR2 YFSETQ. This CDR3 is built from 15 residues. V was cut by 4 bases and J by 7 bases, with 15 bases left in between. CDR3 in amino acids: CASSAVDSRNSPLHF. CDR3 nucleotides: TGCGCCAGCAGCGCCGTGGACAGCCGAAATTCACCCCTCCACTTT.

This clone was seen just once. Germline is not matched at one junction end, which may reflect a read error. Within the sample, other DNA sequences also encode this same CDR3. The chain uses TRBV30 and TRBJ1-1; 9 bases match TRBD1. The length of the CDR3 is 14 residues. CDR1 and CDR2 from the germline V gene are GTSNPN and SVGIG (reference sequence). CDR3 sequence (DNA): TGTGCATCGAGGGACAGGGAAGTGAACACCGAAGCTTTCTTT. It encodes CASRDREVNTEAFF.

This clone was seen just once. The chain uses TRBV6-1 and TRBJ1-4; 7 nucleotides match TRBD1. Germline CDR1 is MNHNS and CDR2 is SASEGT. Trimming took 6 bases from V and 7 from J; bases not matched to a gene: 5. The CDR3 loop spans 13 amino acids. The CDR3: CASSQQGFEKLFF. In nucleotides, the CDR3 is TGTGCCAGCAGCCAACAGGGGTTTGAAAAACTGTTTTTT.

This clone was counted a few times. CDR3 loop: CASSQAGLNTEAFF. CDR3 nucleotides: TGCGCCAGCAGCCAAGCGGGGTTGAACACTGAAGCTTTCTTT. This chain joins TRBV4-1 and TRBJ1-1; D call uncertain. Trimming took 1 base from V and 0 from J, leaving 6 bases between them. The germline CDR1 and CDR2 sequences are MGHRA and YSYEKL. CDR3 size: 14 residues.

This clone has only a few counts. The rearrangement joins TRBV5-1 to TRBJ1-1; perhaps TRBD1 as D (5 bases). The CDR3 loop spans 12 amino acids. Deletions cut 4 bases from V and 7 bases from J, with 11 bases between. Germline V gene sequence: CDR1 SGHRS, CDR2 YFSETQ. The CDR3 here is CASSTQGGEAFF. The DNA for the CDR3 is TGCGCCAGCAGCACTCAGGGCGGTGAAGCTTTCTTT.

The rearrangement joins TRBV4-2 to TRBJ2-1; 7 positions agree with TRBD1. CDR1 is LGHNA and CDR2 is YNFKEQ in the germline V gene. J gave up 12 bases and V 1 base, and 9 bases lay outside the gene matches. This CDR3 has 14 residues. CDR3 nucleotides: TGTGCCAGCAGCCAAGTTGGGACAGAGCCTGGGCAGTTCTTC. It specifies CASSQVGTEPGQFF.

The chain joins TRBV13 to TRBJ2-1, with TRBD1 matching over 11 bases. This CDR3 is built from 16 residues. V dropped 5 bases and J dropped 1; count of bases not matched to a gene: 4. Germline V CDR1 and CDR2: PRHDT, FYEKMQ (reference sequence). Here the CDR3 DNA reads TGTGCCAGCAGCCCCGGGACAGGGGGGTCCTACAATGAGCAGTTCTTC. This codes for CASSPGTGGSYNEQFF.

This clone was seen a handful of times. The V gene is TRBV11-2, the J gene TRBJ2-1, with 16 nucleotides matching TRBD2. This CDR3 contains 17 residues. From germline, CDR1 is SGHAT and CDR2 FQNNGV. V shed 3 bases, J shed 2 bases, and the junction held 1 base outside the gene matches. CDR3 in amino acids: CASSLGLAGGPYNEQFF. CDR3 coding DNA: TGTGCCAGCAGCTTGGGACTAGCGGGGGGGCCCTACAATGAGCAGTTCTTC.

This clone showed up just once. V gene TRBV7-8 combines with J gene TRBJ2-7; the match to TRBD2 covers 11 bases. J gave up 12 bases and V 5 bases, and 6 bases lay outside the gene matches. CDR1 and CDR2 (germline): SGHVS, FQNEAQ. This CDR3 comprises 12 residues. CDR3 sequence: CASSLSGGALYF. The DNA of the CDR3 is TGTGCCAGCAGCCTTAGCGGGGGGGCCCTGTACTTC.

The V call is TRBV30, the J call TRBJ2-2; TRBD2 agrees at 10 bases. The V and J ends lost 3 bases and 4 bases, in that order; junction bases with no gene match: 2. The CDR3 is 14 amino acids. Germline CDR1 is GTSNPN and CDR2 is SVGIG (reference sequence). CDR3 bases: TGTGCCTGGAGCTTAGCGGGGGGCACCGGGGAGCTGTTTTTT. It translates to CAWSLAGGTGELFF.

The CDR3 loop reads CASSDTSGATDTQYF. The CDR3, as DNA: TGTGCCAGCAGTGATACTAGCGGGGCCACAGATACGCAGTATTTT. The chain carries TRBV2 and TRBJ2-3; 10 bases are shared with TRBD2. The ends lost 3 bases at V and 2 bases at J; junction bases unmatched: 2. The CDR3 extends over 15 amino acids. Germline CDR1 and CDR2: SNHLY and FYNNEI.

The gene calls are TRBV25-1 and TRBJ2-5; TRBD2 might be the D (5 bases). The CDR3 totals 13 residues. The germline V gene has CDR1 MGHDK and CDR2 SYGVNS. Trimming stripped 2 bases from V and 2 bases from J, with 6 bases between. The CDR3 here is CASSEAGQETQYF. For the CDR3, the DNA is TGTGCCAGCAGTGAAGCGGGTCAAGAGACCCAGTACTTC.

The chain carries TRBV4-2 and TRBJ2-3; D is undetermined. Germline assignment: CDR1 LGHNA and CDR2 YNFKEQ. The V and J ends lost 0 bases and 2 bases respectively, with 3 bases between them. The CDR3 is 13 residues long. The CDR3 loop is CASSQDYTDTQYF. The CDR3 nucleotides are TGTGCCAGCAGCCAAGACTACACAGATACGCAGTATTTT.

This chain links TRBV28 with TRBJ1-3; D remains ambiguous. Germline V gene sequence: CDR1 MDHEN, CDR2 SYDVKM. The CDR3 spans 15 residues. The germline V and J ends were trimmed by 6 bases and 0 bases, with 12 bases remaining between them. CDR3 coding DNA: TGTGCCAGCAGCCCCAAGGAGTACTCTGGAAACACCATATATTTT. Encoded protein: CASSPKEYSGNTIYF.

The gene calls are TRBV7-9 and TRBJ1-2; D is perhaps TRBD1 (5 bases). The V end lost 7 bases, the J end lost 3 bases, and 18 bases lay between the germline ends. Germline CDR1 reads SEHNR; CDR2 reads FQNEAQ (reference sequence). CDR3 length equals 15 residues. In DNA form, the CDR3 reads TGTGCCAGCATCGTGGACGGGGGGGGTGACTATGGCTACACCTTC. It specifies CASIVDGGGDYGYTF.

The chain couples TRBV30 to TRBJ1-4; possibly TRBD1 for D (5 bases). From germline, CDR1 is GTSNPN and CDR2 SVGIG (reference sequence). With 7 bases removed from V and 2 bases from J, the gap between germline ends came to 11 bases. The CDR3 consists of 13 residues. CDR3 DNA: TGTGCCTTTTTTGGGGGGACTAATGAAAAACTGTTTTTT. This gives the protein CAFFGGTNEKLFF.

This sequence joins TRBV5-1 and TRBJ2-2; TRBD1 aligns across 8 bases. V shed 3 bases and J 6 bases; nucleotides not matched to a gene: 4. The germline CDR1 and CDR2 sequences are SGHRS and YFSETQ. The CDR3 totals 14 residues. The CDR3 DNA is TGCGCCAGCAGCTCAGGGGGCGGTCCCGGGGAGCTGTTTTTT. It yields the protein CASSSGGGPGELFF.

The genes are TRBV6-1 and TRBJ2-3; tentatively, D is TRBD2 (7 bases). There are 15 residues in the CDR3. The germline CDR1 and CDR2 sequences are MNHNS and SASEGT. CDR3 sequence reads: CATEGGPAVTDTQYF. The CDR3 DNA reads as TGTGCTACCGAGGGGGGGCCCGCGGTGACAGATACGCAGTATTTT.

Remarks on this clone: One junction end disagrees with the germline gene, perhaps due to a read error. The V call is TRBV7-9, the J call TRBJ2-5; D might be TRBD1 (5 bases). The J call may be incorrect, as the DNA end agrees better with TRBJ2-7. CDR3 size: 14 residues. Germline V gene sequence: CDR1 SEHNR, CDR2 FQNEAQ (reference sequence). CDR3 region: CSSSYRQLSPEQYF. The CDR3 DNA follows: TGTTCCAGCAGCTATCGACAGCTCTCCCCCGAGCAGTACTTC.

CDR3 amino acids: CAISTRGLNTEAFF. In nucleotides, the CDR3 is TGTGCCATCAGCACCCGGGGATTGAACACTGAAGCTTTCTTT. V is TRBV10-3 and J is TRBJ1-1; D gene uncertain. The CDR3 runs 14 residues. CDR1 and CDR2 from the germline V gene are ENHRY and SYGVKD. V gave up 6 bases and J gave up 0 bases, with 11 bases separating them.

Comments on this clone: In the same sample, other DNA sequences code for this CDR3. The CDR3 DNA reads as TGTGCCAGCAGTTCCGGGTCAGCTAACTATGGCTACACCTTC. It specifies CASSSGSANYGYTF. The chain couples TRBV28 to TRBJ1-2; no definite D call. Germline V gene lookup returns CDR1 MDHEN and CDR2 SYDVKM. Trimming took 4 bases from V and 0 from J, leaving 9 bases between them. This CDR3 has 14 amino acids.

The CDR3 is CAWSALGLPGELFF. The CDR3 coding sequence is TGTGCCTGGAGTGCGTTGGGCCTACCCGGGGAGCTGTTTTTT. The chain is built from TRBV30 and TRBJ2-2; D is unclear. CDR1 and CDR2 from the germline V gene are GTSNPN and SVGIG (reference sequence). Trimming shortened V by 1 base and J by 6 bases, and 12 bases separated the two germline ends. The CDR3 runs to 14 residues. The full variable domain, rest sourced from reference TRBV30 and TRBJ2-2, is SQTIHQWPATLVQPVGSPLSLECTVEGTSNPNLYWYRQAAGRGLQLLFYSVGIGQISSEVPQNLSASRPQDRQFILSSKKLLLSDSGFYLCAWSALGLPGELFFGEGSRLTVL.